These T cell receptor beta chains were read from a single sample in a study of T cell responses to AZD1222 COVID-19 vaccine. Assay: immunoSEQ multiplex PCR; the TCRdb copy retains only in-frame clones and omits some. The top ten clones hold approximately 4.2% of a sample with 160,000 or so clones, over 80% of them seen once. The sequencing here drew on peripheral blood, taken 28 days after the second dose of the MenACWY control vaccine. The receptors come from an adult who received the MenACWY meningococcal vaccine as a control. The CDR3 runs from the conserved cysteine through the conserved F or W. A D gene is named only where the DNA matches it firmly. Clone size is stated in some rows and not others, as once, few, many or a class when expanded.

j_call	d_call	v_call	clone_size	cdr3_nt	cdr3_aa
TRBJ2-7	TRBD2	TRBV7-9	-	TGTGCCAGCAGCTTAGGTGGACTAGCGGGGTACGAGCAGTACTTC	CASSLGGLAGYEQYF
TRBJ2-7	-	TRBV6-5	-	TGTGCCAGCAGCCGACAGGCCTCCTACGAGCAGTACTTC	CASSRQASYEQYF
TRBJ1-1	-	TRBV30	-	TGTGCCTGGAGTCCATTAATGAACACTGAAGCTTTCTTT	CAWSPLMNTEAFF
TRBJ2-7	-	TRBV18	-	TGTGCCAGCTCATACACGGAGTACGAGCAGTACTTC	CASSYTEYEQYF
TRBJ1-2	TRBD1	TRBV9	-	TGTGCCAGCAGCGAGAACAGGGGGCAGAGGACCTTC	CASSENRGQRTF
TRBJ1-2	-	TRBV28	few	TGTGCCAGCAGTATTCCGGGCGTAAGTGGCTACACCTTC	CASSIPGVSGYTF
TRBJ2-1	-	TRBV3-1/TRBV3-2	-	TGTGCCAGCAGCCAGGGGGGCTATGAGCAGTTCTTC	CASSQGGYEQFF
TRBJ2-7	-	TRBV11-2	-	TGTGCCAGCAGCTTAGGATGGCAGCAGTACGAGCAGTACTTC	CASSLGWQQYEQYF
TRBJ1-5	TRBD1	TRBV5-1	-	TGCGCCAGCAGCCTTATCCCCGGGACAGGGGGGTCGGATCAGCCCCAGCATTTT	CASSLIPGTGGSDQPQHF
TRBJ2-3	-	TRBV27	-	TGTGCCAGCAGTCCAGGCACAGATACGCAGTATTTT	CASSPGTDTQYF
TRBJ2-3	-	TRBV28	-	TGTGCCAGCAACCTGGCCCCCCTGATAGGAGATACGCAGTATTTT	CASNLAPLIGDTQYF
TRBJ1-5	-	TRBV10-3	few	TGTGCCATCAGTGAGGCTCTGGGAGGGGATCAGCCCCAGCATTTT	CAISEALGGDQPQHF
TRBJ1-1	-	TRBV18	-	TGTGCCAGCTCACCTACAACAGGGACCCACAGCGCTGAAGCTTTCTTT	CASSPTTGTHSAEAFF
TRBJ1-1	-	TRBV28	-	TGTGCCAGCATCTGGAACACTGAAGCTTTCTTT	CASIWNTEAFF
TRBJ2-7	-	TRBV5-5	-	TGTGCCAGCAGCTTGACTCCGGGACCTAGAAGCTCCTACGAGCAGTACTTC	CASSLTPGPRSSYEQYF
TRBJ1-1	TRBD1	TRBV30	-	TGTGCCTGGAGTGTACAGGGGGCGGGATTGACTTTCTTT	CAWSVQGAGLTFF
TRBJ1-4	TRBD1	TRBV28	once	TGTGCCAGCACCTCCGGGACAGGGGGCTTTGGGGGTGAAAAACTGTTTTTT	CASTSGTGGFGGEKLFF
TRBJ1-2	TRBD1	TRBV28	-	TGTGCCAGCAGTCCCCTGACAGGGGACGGGGGCTACACCTTC	CASSPLTGDGGYTF
TRBJ2-7	TRBD2	TRBV7-8	-	TGTGCCAGCAGCTACCTAGCGGCTGGCTACGAGCAGTACTTC	CASSYLAAGYEQYF
TRBJ2-3	-	TRBV3-1/TRBV3-2	-	TGTGCCAGCAGCCATTGCGGACACACAGATACGCAGTATTTT	CASSHCGHTDTQYF
TRBJ1-1	-	TRBV11-1	-	TGTGCCAGCAACTTGAGCTACACTGAAGCTTTCTTT	CASNLSYTEAFF
TRBJ1-2	-	TRBV6-5	-	TGTGCCAGCAGTTCAGACTATGGCTACACCTTC	CASSSDYGYTF
TRBJ1-6	-	TRBV19	few	TGTGCCACCGCCCACGACCTTCACCCATTTTCACCCCTCCACTTT	CATAHDLHPFSPLHF
TRBJ1-4	-	TRBV28	-	TGTGCCAGCAGTTTATTTTTGGGAGAGGTGGGGAGGAATGAAAAACTGTTTTTT	CASSLFLGEVGRNEKLFF
TRBJ2-3	TRBD2	TRBV27	once	TGTGCCAGCAGTGCTAGCGGGACCACAGATACGCAGTATTTT	CASSASGTTDTQYF
TRBJ2-1	TRBD2	TRBV30	-	TGTGCCTGGAGTCCGGGACTAGCGGGAGGGCTTGGGCAGTTCTTC	CAWSPGLAGGLGQFF
TRBJ2-1	TRBD2	TRBV28	-	TGTGCCAGCGGTAAAAGAGCGGGAGTAAGGAATGAGCAGTTCTTC	CASGKRAGVRNEQFF
TRBJ1-2	-	TRBV6-5	-	TGTGCCAGCAGTTACTGGCCAGGGGCTAACTATGGCTACACCTTC	CASSYWPGANYGYTF
TRBJ1-5	-	TRBV28	-	TGTGCCAGCAGTACAGGGTCCGCAGCTCAGCCCCAGCATTTT	CASSTGSAAQPQHF
TRBJ2-1	-	TRBV2	-	TGTGCCAGCAGTCGGACTAAACCGTCCAGCTCCTACAATGAGCAGTTCTTC	CASSRTKPSSSYNEQFF
TRBJ1-1	TRBD1	TRBV5-6	-	TGTGCCAGCAGCTTGGACGGCGGGACAGGGATCACTGAAGCTTTCTTT	CASSLDGGTGITEAFF
TRBJ2-7	-	TRBV6-5	-	TGTGCCAGCAGTTACGGGGTGGGAACCTACGAGCAGTACTTC	CASSYGVGTYEQYF
TRBJ1-2	TRBD1	TRBV28	-	TGTGCCAGCAGGTTGGGACAGGGGAGAAACTATGGCTACACCTTC	CASRLGQGRNYGYTF
TRBJ2-7	-	TRBV19	-	TGTGCAGCAGGGTATGTTGGATACGAGCAGTACTTC	CAAGYVGYEQYF
TRBJ1-3	TRBD1	TRBV28	-	TGTGCCAGCAGTTCGACAGGGGGCATGGGTTTGGGAAACACCATATATTTT	CASSSTGGMGLGNTIYF
TRBJ2-7	TRBD1	TRBV4-3	-	TGCGCCAGCAGCCAAGATCACAGGGGGTCAAACGAGCAGTACTTC	CASSQDHRGSNEQYF
TRBJ2-1	TRBD2	TRBV7-3	-	TGTGCCAGCAGCCAGCCGGGACTAGCGCCCCATGAGCAGTTCTTC	CASSQPGLAPHEQFF
TRBJ2-7	TRBD1	TRBV4-1	-	TGCGCCAGCAGCCAACCGACTGACAGGGTCCACGAGCAGTACTTC	CASSQPTDRVHEQYF
TRBJ1-1	TRBD1	TRBV4-3	once	TGCGCCAGCAGCCAACGTCCGGGACAGGGAAGCACTGAAGCTTTCTTT	CASSQRPGQGSTEAFF
TRBJ2-5	-	TRBV5-1	-	TGCGCCAGCAGCGGGCAGGGCATGGAGACCCAGTACTTC	CASSGQGMETQYF
TRBJ1-4	-	TRBV19	-	TGTGCCAGTAGTATGCTGATGGGAGGTGAAAAACTGTTTTTT	CASSMLMGGEKLFF